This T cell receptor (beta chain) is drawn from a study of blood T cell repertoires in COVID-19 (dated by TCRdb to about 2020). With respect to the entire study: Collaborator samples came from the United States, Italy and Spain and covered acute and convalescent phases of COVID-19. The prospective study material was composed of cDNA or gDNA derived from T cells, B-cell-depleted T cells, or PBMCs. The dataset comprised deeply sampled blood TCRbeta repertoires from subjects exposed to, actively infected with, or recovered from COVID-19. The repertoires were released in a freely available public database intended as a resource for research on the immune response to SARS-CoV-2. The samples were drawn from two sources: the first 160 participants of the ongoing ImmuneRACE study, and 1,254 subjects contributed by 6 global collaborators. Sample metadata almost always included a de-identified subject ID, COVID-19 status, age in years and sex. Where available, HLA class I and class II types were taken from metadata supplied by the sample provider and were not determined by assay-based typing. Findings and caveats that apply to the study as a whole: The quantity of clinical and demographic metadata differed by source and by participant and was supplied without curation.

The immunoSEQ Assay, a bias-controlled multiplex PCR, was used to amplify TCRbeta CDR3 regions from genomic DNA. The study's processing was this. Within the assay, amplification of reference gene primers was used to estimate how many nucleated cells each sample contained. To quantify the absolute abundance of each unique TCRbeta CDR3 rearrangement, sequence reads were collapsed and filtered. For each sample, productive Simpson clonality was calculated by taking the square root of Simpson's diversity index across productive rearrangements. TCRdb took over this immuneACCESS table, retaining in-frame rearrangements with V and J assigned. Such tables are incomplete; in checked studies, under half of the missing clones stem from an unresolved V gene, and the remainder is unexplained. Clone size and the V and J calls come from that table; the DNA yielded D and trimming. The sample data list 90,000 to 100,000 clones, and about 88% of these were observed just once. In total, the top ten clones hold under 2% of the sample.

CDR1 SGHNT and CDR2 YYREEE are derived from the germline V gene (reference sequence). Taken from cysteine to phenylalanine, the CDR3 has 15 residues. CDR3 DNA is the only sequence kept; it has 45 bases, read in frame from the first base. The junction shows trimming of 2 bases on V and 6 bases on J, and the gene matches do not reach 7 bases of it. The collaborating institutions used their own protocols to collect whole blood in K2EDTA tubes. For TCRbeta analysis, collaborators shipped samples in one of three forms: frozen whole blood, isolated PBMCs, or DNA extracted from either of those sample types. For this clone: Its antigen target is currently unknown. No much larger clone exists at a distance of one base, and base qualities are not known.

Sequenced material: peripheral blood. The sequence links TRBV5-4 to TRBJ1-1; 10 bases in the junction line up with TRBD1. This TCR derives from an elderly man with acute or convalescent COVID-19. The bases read TGTGCCAGCAGCTTCGGGACAGGGGATATGGCTGAAGCTTTCTTT. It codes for CASSFGTGDMAEAFF. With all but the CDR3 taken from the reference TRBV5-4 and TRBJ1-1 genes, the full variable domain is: ETGVTQSPTHLIKTRGQQVTLRCSSQSGHNTVSWYQQALGQGPQFIFQYYREEENGRGNFPPRFSGLQFPNYSSELNVNALELDDSALYLCASSFGTGDMAEAFFGQGTRLTVV.